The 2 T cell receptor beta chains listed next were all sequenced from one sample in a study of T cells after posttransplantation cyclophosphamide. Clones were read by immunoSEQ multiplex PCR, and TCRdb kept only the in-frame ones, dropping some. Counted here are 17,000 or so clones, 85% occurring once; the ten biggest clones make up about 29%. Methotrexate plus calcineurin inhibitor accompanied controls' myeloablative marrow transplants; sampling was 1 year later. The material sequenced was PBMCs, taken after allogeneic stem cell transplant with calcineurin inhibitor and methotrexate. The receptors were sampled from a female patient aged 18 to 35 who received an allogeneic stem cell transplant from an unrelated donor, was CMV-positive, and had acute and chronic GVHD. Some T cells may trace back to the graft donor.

The DNA for the CDR3 is TGTGCCAGCACCATATTCTCCGGGAGTAGCTACGAGCAGTACTTC. This sequence encodes CASTIFSGSSYEQYF. The J gene is TRBJ2-5, the V gene TRBV7-2; D perhaps matches TRBD2 (6 bases). The DNA matches TRBJ2-7 better at its end, which makes the J call doubtful. The CDR3 consists of 15 residues. Per the germline V gene, CDR1 is SGHTA and CDR2 is FQGNSA.

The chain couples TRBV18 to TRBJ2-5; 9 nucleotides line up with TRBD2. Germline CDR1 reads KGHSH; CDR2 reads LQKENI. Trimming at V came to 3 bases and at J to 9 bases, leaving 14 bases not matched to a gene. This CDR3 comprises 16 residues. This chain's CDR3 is CASSPPTSGREWAQYF. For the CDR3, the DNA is TGTGCCAGCTCACCCCCGACTAGCGGCCGGGAGTGGGCCCAGTACTTC. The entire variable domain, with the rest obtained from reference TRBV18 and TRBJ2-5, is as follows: NAGVMQNPRHLVRRRGQEARLRCSPMKGHSHVYWYRQLPEEGLKFMVYLQKENIIDESGMPKERFSAEFPKEGPSILRIQQVVRGDSAAYFCASSPPTSGREWAQYFGPGTRLLVL.